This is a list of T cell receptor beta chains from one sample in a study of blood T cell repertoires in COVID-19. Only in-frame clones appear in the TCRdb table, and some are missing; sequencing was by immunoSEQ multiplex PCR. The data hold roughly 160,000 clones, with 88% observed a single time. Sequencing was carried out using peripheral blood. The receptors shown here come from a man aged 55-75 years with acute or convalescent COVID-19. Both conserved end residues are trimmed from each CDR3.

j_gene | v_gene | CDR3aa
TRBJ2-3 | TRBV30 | AWSSGLARDTQY
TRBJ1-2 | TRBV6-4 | ASRWPGGGYGYT
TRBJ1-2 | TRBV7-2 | ASSSVTDAVGYT
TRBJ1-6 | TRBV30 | AWSASPGSPLH
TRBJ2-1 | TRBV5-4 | ASSSYDRPSYNEQF
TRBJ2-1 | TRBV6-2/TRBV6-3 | ASSYFSGGGPLATNEQF
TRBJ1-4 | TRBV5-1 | ASSITQGGDEKLF
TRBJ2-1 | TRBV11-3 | ASSLHSTGDNEQF
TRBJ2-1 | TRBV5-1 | ASRPDRVAYNEQF
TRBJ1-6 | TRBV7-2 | ASSWRGGASSYNSPLH
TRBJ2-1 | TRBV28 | ASSLPYNEQF
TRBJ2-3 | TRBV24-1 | ATSDEVLTDTQY
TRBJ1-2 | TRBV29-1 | STVPGVTNYGYT
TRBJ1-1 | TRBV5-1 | ASSLAGGPNTEAF
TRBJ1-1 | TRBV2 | ASSPGQANTEAF
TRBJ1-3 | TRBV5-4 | ASSYGVLTTGGTIY
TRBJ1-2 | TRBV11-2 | ASSFSSGGPYGYT
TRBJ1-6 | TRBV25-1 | ASSEGGTLYSPLH
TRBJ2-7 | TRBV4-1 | ASSQERPGDSYEQY
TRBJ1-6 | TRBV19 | ASSTLLRQGSSYNSPLH
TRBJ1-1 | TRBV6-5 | ATQRGGNTEAF
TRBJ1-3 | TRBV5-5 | ASSSEGASGNTIY
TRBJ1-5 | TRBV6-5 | ASSKRGQDQPQH
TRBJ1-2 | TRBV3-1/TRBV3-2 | ASSHRGRYGYT
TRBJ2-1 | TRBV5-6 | ASRVGVSYNEQF
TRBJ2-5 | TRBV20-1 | SVAGEETQY
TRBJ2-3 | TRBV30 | AWSVLAGTITDTQY
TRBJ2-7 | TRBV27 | ASSPGGYEQY
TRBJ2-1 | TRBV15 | ATSSFRGYYGNEQF
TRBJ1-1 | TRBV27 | ASRGQGARAF
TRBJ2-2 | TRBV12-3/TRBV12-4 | ASSFSAGELF
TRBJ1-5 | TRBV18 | ASSRTGNQPQH
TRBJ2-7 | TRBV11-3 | ASSLYSGRMDEQY
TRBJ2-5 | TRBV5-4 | ASSHPRETQY
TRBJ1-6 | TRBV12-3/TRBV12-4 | ASSYRNSPLH
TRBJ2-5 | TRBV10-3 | AISEGGRGGETQY
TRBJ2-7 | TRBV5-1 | ASSLRDNSYEQY
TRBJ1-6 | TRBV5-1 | ASSRGGSPLH
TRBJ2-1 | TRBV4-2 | ASSQDRRGPRYNEQF
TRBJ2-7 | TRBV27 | ASSPRTSGSYEQY
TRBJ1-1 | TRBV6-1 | ASSGFRTEAF
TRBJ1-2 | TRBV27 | ASRLTGGYGYT
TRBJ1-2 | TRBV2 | ASSYDRVDGYT
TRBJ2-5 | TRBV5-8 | ASTLRRVQETQY
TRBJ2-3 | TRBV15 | ATSRPQDTQY
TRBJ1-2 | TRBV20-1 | SASRQGTSGYT
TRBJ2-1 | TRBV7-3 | ASSLSTGLLSYGEQF
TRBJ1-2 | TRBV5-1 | ASKVDRNYGYT
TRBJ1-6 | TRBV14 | ASSRAGTQNSPLH
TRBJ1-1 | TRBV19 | ASSTYTGNTEAF
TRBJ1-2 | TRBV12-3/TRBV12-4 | ASSFPGNGYT
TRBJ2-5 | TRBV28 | ASSLPGGDQETQY
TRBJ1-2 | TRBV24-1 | ATSDQDRGDYGYT
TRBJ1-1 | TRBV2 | ASSGEALNTEAF
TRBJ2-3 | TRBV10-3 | AISVTSGLSTDTQY
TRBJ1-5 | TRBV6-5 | ASSSTRGRPQH
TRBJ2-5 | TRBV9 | ASSAQDREETQY
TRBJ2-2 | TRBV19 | ASSVRAGMNTGELF
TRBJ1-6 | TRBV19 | ASSIVGRSPLH
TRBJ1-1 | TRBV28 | ASRSGGVNTEAF